Listed here is a single TCR beta chain. The antigen remains undetermined. The sample belongs to a study of shared clonotypes between healthy human individuals. General study results and limits: A reduction in generation probabilities was seen for non-shared clonotypes relative to those shared by all four donors.

The CDR3 has 15 amino acids. From germline, CDR1 is SGDLS and CDR2 YYNGEE. V was clipped by 1 base and J by 3 bases, with 13 bases between them. Each subset's genomic DNA was shared equally among a number of immunoSEQ plates. Clones were sequenced by immunoSEQ multiplex PCR, and TCRdb holds only the in-frame ones, with some missing. The table shows approximately 2.4 million clones, with approximately 94% occurring only once. This receptor was obtained from a man younger than 35 in good health. Sequencing was carried out using naive CD4+ T cells sorted from blood. Subset specified: CD45RA+ positively selected. This chain links TRBV9 with TRBJ2-5; possibly TRBD2 for D (6 bases). CDR3: CASSVPEGLKETQYF. The CDR3 coding sequence is TGTGCCAGCAGCGTACCGGAGGGTTTGAAAGAGACCCAGTACTTC.